This TCR beta chain stems from a study of T-cell memory formation after mild COVID-19. General study points: Later expanders leaned CD4+, whereas day 15 to 85 contracting clones were balanced CD4/CD8. Specificity for SARS-CoV-2 was not confirmed among the second-wave clones peaking on day 37.

TCRdb redid the calling of the 5' RACE reads with MiXCR, one entry per CDR3 protein. The sample contains 450,000 to 650,000 distinct CDR3 sequences, about a fifth of which appear only once. This clonotype has a handful of counts. As yet, its antigen is unknown. This sequence was found in an adult woman who had mild COVID-19 (a few samples of this study predate the infection). Cell type and time point are not known. Source material: PBMCs or a T cell subset sorted from them (not recorded which).

The CDR3 loop is CASWPQSSYEQYF. The CDR3 DNA follows: TGTGCCAGCTGGCCCCAGAGCTCCTACGAGCAGTACTTC. V is TRBV6-4 and J is TRBJ2-7; D not resolved. Germline V gives CDR1 MRHNA, CDR2 SNTAGT. There are 13 residues in the CDR3. Deletions cut 8 bases from V and 0 bases from J, with 11 bases between.